This entry describes one T cell receptor (beta chain). Its antigen is not known. The repertoire was sequenced with immunoSEQ multiplex PCR; TCRdb's copy has only in-frame clones and lacks some. In the table there are roughly 54,000 clones, roughly four fifths of which are singletons. These data are taken from a study of a mutant IDH1 vaccine in newly diagnosed glioma. The study's findings and limits: The study observed vaccine-induced immune responses in more than 80% of patients.

The CDR3 is 17 amino acids. Germline V gives CDR1 LNHNV, CDR2 YYDKDF (reference sequence). Germline trimming cut 3 bases from V and 7 bases from J; bases unmatched to any gene: 10. Time point described: week 5, during vaccination. The vaccine gave 300 ug of a 20-mer mutant IDH1 peptide subcutaneously per dose. The gene calls are TRBV15 and TRBJ1-6; 9 bases line up with TRBD1. This clonotype was sampled from a man aged 25 to 40 with glioma. Here the sequenced sample was PBMCs, taken from a glioma patient whose treatment included an IDH1 peptide vaccine. The CDR3 loop is CATSSVGQGTRNSPLHF. CDR3 nucleotide sequence: TGTGCCACCAGCAGCGTGGGACAGGGAACGAGGAATTCACCCCTCCACTTT.